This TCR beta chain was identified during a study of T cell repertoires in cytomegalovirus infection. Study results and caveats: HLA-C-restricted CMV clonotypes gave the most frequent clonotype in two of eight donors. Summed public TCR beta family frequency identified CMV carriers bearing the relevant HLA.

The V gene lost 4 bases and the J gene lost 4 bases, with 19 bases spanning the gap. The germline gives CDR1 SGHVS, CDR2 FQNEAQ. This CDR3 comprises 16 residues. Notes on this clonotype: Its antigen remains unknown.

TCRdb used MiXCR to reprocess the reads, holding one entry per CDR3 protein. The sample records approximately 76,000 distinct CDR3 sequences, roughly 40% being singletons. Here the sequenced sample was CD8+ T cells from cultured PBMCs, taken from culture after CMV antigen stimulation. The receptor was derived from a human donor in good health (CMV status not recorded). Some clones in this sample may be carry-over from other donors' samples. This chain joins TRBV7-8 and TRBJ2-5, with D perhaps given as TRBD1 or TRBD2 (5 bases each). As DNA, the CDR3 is TGTGCCAGCAGCTGGCGGCCCGGGACCCTGAGAGAGACCCAGTACTTC. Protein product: CASSWRPGTLRETQYF.